A single sample gave rise to the 21 T cell receptor beta chains below, sequenced in a study of blood T cell repertoires in COVID-19. Measured with immunoSEQ multiplex PCR; TCRdb has only the in-frame clones, and not every one. The sample lists 360,000 or so clones; 89% were seen once. Sequencing was done on a sample of peripheral blood. The source is a woman between 55 and 75 years old with COVID-19, enrolled during active disease.

V and J are TRBV6-1 and TRBJ2-1; 12 nucleotides match TRBD2. The trim removed 5 bases at V and 7 bases at J, leaving 6 bases unmatched. The CDR3 spans 15 residues. Germline CDR1 reads MNHNS; CDR2 reads SASEGT. Here the CDR3 reads CASSQTSGGRNEQFF. The CDR3 region has the DNA TGTGCCAGCAGTCAAACTAGCGGGGGGAGGAATGAGCAGTTCTTC.

The chain joins TRBV5-1 to TRBJ2-7, with 8 bases lining up with TRBD2. Germline V CDR1 and CDR2: SGHRS, YFSETQ. The CDR3 is 13 amino acids. J gave up 9 bases and V 4 bases, and 9 bases lay outside the gene matches. The CDR3 DNA is TGCGCCAGCAGCCCGCCCGGGAGGGATGCGCAGTACTTC. Translated: CASSPPGRDAQYF.

The gene calls are TRBV5-1 and TRBJ1-6; possibly TRBD1 for D (5 bases). Germline CDR1 reads SGHRS; CDR2 reads YFSETQ. Trimming took 0 bases from V and 8 from J, leaving 9 bases between them. The CDR3 runs to 14 residues. The CDR3 loop reads CASSLVQGDSPLHF. The CDR3 DNA reads TGCGCCAGCAGCTTGGTGCAGGGTGATTCACCCCTCCACTTT. The whole variable domain, remainder taken from reference TRBV5-1 and TRBJ1-6, is KAGVTQTPRYLIKTRGQQVTLSCSPISGHRSVSWYQQTPGQGLQFLFEYFSETQRNKGNFPGRFSGRQFSNSRSEMNVSTLELGDSALYLCASSLVQGDSPLHFGNGTRLTVT.

V is TRBV5-6 and J is TRBJ1-6; weak D call: TRBD1 (5 bases). Germline V lookup: CDR1 SGHDT, CDR2 YYEEEE. The V end was cut by 4 bases, the J end by 2 bases, with 13 bases between. The CDR3 has 16 residues. The CDR3 protein is CASSHTGDPYNSPLHF. The CDR3 region has the DNA TGTGCCAGCAGCCATACAGGTGACCCCTATAATTCACCCCTCCACTTT.

As concerns this clone: Other DNA sequences from this sample encode an identical CDR3 as well. V gene TRBV18 combines with J gene TRBJ2-7; D perhaps matches TRBD1 (6 bases). In germline, CDR1 is KGHSH, CDR2 LQKENI. The CDR3 loop spans 13 amino acids. Trimming left V 3 bases short and J 1 base short, with 7 bases between. CDR3 DNA sequence: TGTGCCAGCTCACCCGACAGGTCCTACGAGCAGTACTTC. This sequence encodes CASSPDRSYEQYF.

J is TRBJ1-2 and V is TRBV19; maybe TRBD1 (5 bases). CDR3 length equals 15 residues. Germline V CDR1 and CDR2: LNHDA, SQIVND (reference sequence). The ends were cut back, 4 bases at V and 4 bases at J, with 16 bases in the middle. The CDR3 coding sequence is TGTGCCAGTAGTAAGGGGCTCCAAACCGGCTATGGCTACACCTTC. Translating gives CASSKGLQTGYGYTF.

The gene calls are TRBV5-8 and TRBJ1-1; D uncertain. CDR1 SGHTS and CDR2 YDEGEE come from the germline V gene. The CDR3 runs 13 residues. The V end was cut by 1 base, the J end by 2 bases, with 6 bases between. The CDR3 region is CASSLTPNTEAFF. The CDR3 coding sequence is TGTGCCAGCAGCTTGACACCCAACACTGAAGCTTTCTTT.

The chain recombines TRBV27 with TRBJ1-2; 8 nucleotides align to TRBD1. Trimming removed 5 bases from V and 4 bases from J; junction bases left unmatched: 6. The germline gives CDR1 MNHEY, CDR2 SMNVEV (reference sequence). This CDR3 is built from 14 residues. The CDR3 region has the DNA TGTGCCAGCAGTCAAGGACAGGGATCCTATGGCTACACCTTC. Its protein product is CASSQGQGSYGYTF.

The J gene is TRBJ2-7, the V gene TRBV6-5; D gene ambiguous. V was pared by 0 bases and J by 5 bases, with 11 bases between. Germline values: CDR1 MNHEY, CDR2 SVGAGI. The CDR3 loop spans 14 amino acids. The CDR3 DNA reads TGTGCCAGCAGTTACTCGAGAAACGTCCACGAGCAGTACTTC. Protein: CASSYSRNVHEQYF.

The genes are TRBV10-3 and TRBJ1-1, with D unclear. Trimming removed 0 bases at V and 1 base at J, with 9 bases between. This CDR3 contains 15 residues. Germline V gene sequence: CDR1 ENHRY, CDR2 SYGVKD. The CDR3 here is CAISESRRPNTEAFF. For the CDR3, the DNA is TGTGCCATCAGTGAGTCAAGGAGACCGAACACTGAAGCTTTCTTT.

The chain combines TRBV11-2 with TRBJ1-1; D is undetermined. V lost 3 bases and J 3 bases, leaving 20 bases between the germline ends. The CDR3 runs 17 residues. CDR1 SGHAT and CDR2 FQNNGV come from the germline V gene. The CDR3 DNA reads TGTGCCAGCAGCTTCCAAGGAAACCGGTTAGAGGACACTGAAGCTTTCTTT. Encoded protein: CASSFQGNRLEDTEAFF.

This sequence joins TRBV7-3 and TRBJ2-7; maybe TRBD2 (5 bases). The CDR3 consists of 12 residues. Looked up from germline, CDR1 is SGHTA and CDR2 is FQGTGA. V was pared by 3 bases and J by 8 bases, with 11 bases between. The CDR3 nucleotides read TGTGCCAGCAGCTTGAACAACGGGAAGCAGTACTTC. It yields the protein CASSLNNGKQYF.

This clone was found a few times. This sequence joins TRBV2 and TRBJ1-4; a possible D gene is TRBD1 (5 bases). The CDR3 loop spans 14 amino acids. Germline values: CDR1 SNHLY, CDR2 FYNNEI. The V end was cut by 2 bases, the J end by 4 bases, with 8 bases between. In nucleotides, the CDR3 is TGTGCCAGCAGTGAAAGGACATTTAATGAAAAACTGTTTTTT. It is translated as CASSERTFNEKLFF.

CDR3 residues: CASSQDSLVGLTDTQYF. DNA of the CDR3: TGTGCCAGCAGCCAAGACAGTTTAGTGGGGCTCACAGATACGCAGTATTTT. The chain links TRBV4-2 to TRBJ2-3; D perhaps matches TRBD1 (5 bases). Trimming pared 0 bases from V and 2 bases from J, leaving 15 bases between. CDR1 and CDR2 from the germline V gene are LGHNA and YNFKEQ. The CDR3 has 17 residues.

V is TRBV27 and J is TRBJ2-3, with 13 bases lining up with TRBD2. V was clipped by 3 bases and J by 10 bases; unmatched bases: 10. The CDR3 contains 16 residues. Germline V lookup: CDR1 MNHEY, CDR2 SMNVEV (reference sequence). The CDR3 nucleotides read TGTGCCAGCAGTTTGGCGACTAGCGGGGGGCCTTACCCGCAGTATTTT. Translation gives CASSLATSGGPYPQYF.

The chain couples TRBV6-6 to TRBJ1-1; weak D call: TRBD1 (5 bases). Trimming removed 7 bases at V and 2 bases at J, with 11 bases between. The CDR3 length is 13 residues. CDR1 and CDR2 (germline): MNHNY, SVGAGI (reference sequence). CDR3 DNA: TGTGCCAGCATCGGCGGACATAACACTGAAGCTTTCTTT. Amino acid sequence: CASIGGHNTEAFF.

The V gene is TRBV9, the J gene TRBJ1-5; tentatively, D is TRBD1 (6 bases). The length of the CDR3 is 17 residues. Germline values: CDR1 SGDLS, CDR2 YYNGEE. Trimming cost V 1 base and J 0 bases, with 14 bases left between them. DNA of the CDR3: TGTGCCAGCAGCGTACCCGTGGGACAAATTAGCAATCAGCCCCAGCATTTT. Translated: CASSVPVGQISNQPQHF.

This clone came up once. The rearrangement joins TRBV24-1 to TRBJ2-1, with TRBD2 matching over 12 bases. The CDR3 runs to 21 residues. Trimming removed 3 bases from V and 7 bases from J; junction bases left unmatched: 21. From germline, CDR1 is KGHDR and CDR2 SFDVKD. CDR3 residues: CATSDPAIALAGGRNMNEQFF. The CDR3 bases are TGTGCCACCAGTGATCCGGCAATCGCGCTAGCGGGGGGGCGGAACATGAATGAGCAGTTCTTC.

The genes are TRBV29-1 and TRBJ1-4; 8 nucleotides match TRBD1. The V gene end was trimmed by 7 bases and the J gene end by 1 base; junction bases not matched to a gene: 5. CDR3 length equals 14 residues. Germline lookup yields CDR1 SQVTM and CDR2 ANQGSEA. The CDR3 here is CSAGDRGTNEKLFF. CDR3 nucleotide sequence: TGCAGCGCCGGAGACAGGGGAACTAATGAAAAACTGTTTTTT.

This chain uses TRBV7-9 with TRBJ1-1; maybe TRBD1 (5 bases). The V end was cut by 1 base, the J end by 1 base, with 10 bases between. The CDR3 has 15 amino acids. In germline, CDR1 is SEHNR, CDR2 FQNEAQ (reference sequence). The CDR3: CASSLGDRENTEAFF. Written as DNA, the CDR3 is TGTGCCAGCAGCTTAGGTGACAGAGAGAACACTGAAGCTTTCTTT. The whole variable domain, remainder taken from reference TRBV7-9 and TRBJ1-1, is DTGVSQNPRHKITKRGQNVTFRCDPISEHNRLYWYRQTLGQGPEFLTYFQNEAQLEKSRLLSDRFSAERPKGSFSTLEIQRTEQGDSAMYLCASSLGDRENTEAFFGQGTRLTVV.

The rearrangement uses TRBV5-1 and TRBJ1-1, with D tentatively TRBD1 (5 bases). The CDR3 runs 15 residues. CDR1 is SGHRS, CDR2 YFSETQ, per germline. With 4 bases removed from V and 1 base from J, the gap between germline ends came to 14 bases. The CDR3 region is CASSVPRQGNTEAFF. The CDR3 DNA reads TGCGCCAGCAGCGTCCCAAGGCAGGGGAACACTGAAGCTTTCTTT.